A selection of T cell receptor beta chains follows, all from one sample in a study of human T cells and chemical hapten exposure. MiXCR, applied by TCRdb to the RACE reads, yields one record per CDR3 protein. The sample records about 160,000 distinct CDR3 sequences, about 27% being singletons. The sample here was whole blood, taken in connection with sensitization to the hapten diphenylcyclopropenone (DPC). The origin of the receptors is a woman aged 18-29 years with alopecia areata. Some clones in this sample may be carry-over from other donors' samples. Both conserved end residues are part of each CDR3. D genes are given only for firm matches. Rows may omit the clone size; those that give it use once, few, many or a size class.

cdr3_aa	cdr3_nt	d_call	clone_size	j_call	v_call
CASSELFSNQPQHF	TGTGCCAGCAGTGAATTGTTTTCCAATCAGCCCCAGCATTTT	.	.	TRBJ1-5	TRBV2
CASSQDSKGEAFF	TGTGCCAGCAGCCAAGATAGTAAAGGTGAAGCTTTCTTT	.	.	TRBJ1-1	TRBV3-1
CASSGTVGYEQYF	TGTGCCAGCAGCGGCACAGTTGGGTACGAGCAGTACTTC	.	.	TRBJ2-7	TRBV5-6
CASSLLGSLGGYTF	TGTGCCAGCAGCCTCCTCGGATCGTTAGGGGGCTACACCTTC	.	.	TRBJ1-2	TRBV11-2
CASSLGQRAEKLFF	TGTGCCAGCAGCCTGGGACAGAGGGCGGAAAAACTGTTTTTT	TRBD1	few	TRBJ1-4	TRBV4-3
CSARYKGRGTYEQYF	TGCAGTGCTAGATATAAGGGCAGGGGGACCTACGAGCAGTACTTC	TRBD1	few	TRBJ2-7	TRBV20-1
CASSQRNSYNEQFF	TGTGCCAGCAGCCAGAGGAACTCCTACAATGAGCAGTTCTTC	.	.	TRBJ2-1	TRBV3-1
CASSLINDEQFF	TGTGCCAGCAGCTTAATCAACGATGAGCAGTTCTTC	.	few	TRBJ2-1	TRBV7-9
CASSLGGKQPQHF	TGTGCCAGCAGCTTAGGGGGCAAGCAGCCCCAGCATTTT	.	.	TRBJ1-5	TRBV7-9
CASARQGNDKSETQYF	TGTGCCAGCGCAAGACAGGGTAATGACAAGTCGGAGACCCAGTACTTC	.	.	TRBJ2-5	TRBV21-1
CSARLASEQFF	TGCAGTGCTAGACTAGCGAGTGAGCAGTTCTTC	.	few	TRBJ2-1	TRBV20-1
CASSLALVNTEAFF	TGTGCCAGCAGCTTAGCTCTGGTGAACACTGAAGCTTTCTTT	.	.	TRBJ1-1	TRBV7-2
CASSLGISNQPQHF	TGTGCCAGCAGTTTAGGCATTAGCAATCAGCCCCAGCATTTT	.	.	TRBJ1-5	TRBV27
CASSLVGLEQYF	TGTGCCAGCAGCTTGGTCGGACTCGAGCAGTACTTC	.	few	TRBJ2-7	TRBV5-4